This T cell receptor beta chain was found in a study of CD8 T cell repertoires and HIV-1 epitope variants. For this clone: Antigen specificity is unknown.

Measured with immunoSEQ multiplex PCR; TCRdb has only the in-frame clones, and not every one. Among a few thousand clones listed, 67% were seen once. Input material: cultured CD8+ T cells derived from PBMCs. The TCR originated in a male donor with HIV.

CDR3 residues: CASSLYGTGGHGYTF. The CDR3 bases are TGTGCCAGCAGCTTATATGGGACAGGGGGCCATGGCTACACCTTC. The chain recombines TRBV13 with TRBJ1-2; 12 nucleotides line up with TRBD1. CDR1 PRHDT and CDR2 FYEKMQ come from the germline V gene (reference sequence). V shed 2 bases, J shed 6 bases, and the junction held 4 bases outside the gene matches. The CDR3 is 15 amino acids.